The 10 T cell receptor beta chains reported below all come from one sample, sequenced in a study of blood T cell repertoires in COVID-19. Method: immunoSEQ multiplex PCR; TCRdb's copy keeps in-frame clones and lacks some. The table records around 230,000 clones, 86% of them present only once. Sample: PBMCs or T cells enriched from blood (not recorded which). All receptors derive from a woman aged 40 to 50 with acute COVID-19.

The CDR3 reads CASGPDTANYGYTF. CDR3 DNA sequence: TGTGCTAGTGGCCCAGACACAGCTAACTATGGCTACACCTTC. The chain carries TRBV12-5 and TRBJ1-2; D is unclear. V lost 6 bases and J lost 0, with 11 bases in between. This CDR3 has 14 amino acids. Germline V CDR1 and CDR2: LGHNT, FRNRAP.

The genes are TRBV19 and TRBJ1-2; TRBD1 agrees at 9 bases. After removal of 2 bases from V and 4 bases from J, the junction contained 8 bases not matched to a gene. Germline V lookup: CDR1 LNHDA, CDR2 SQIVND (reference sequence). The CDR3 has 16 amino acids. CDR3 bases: TGTGCCAGTAGTATAAACCTTGGGACAGGGATCTATGGCTACACCTTC. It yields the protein CASSINLGTGIYGYTF.

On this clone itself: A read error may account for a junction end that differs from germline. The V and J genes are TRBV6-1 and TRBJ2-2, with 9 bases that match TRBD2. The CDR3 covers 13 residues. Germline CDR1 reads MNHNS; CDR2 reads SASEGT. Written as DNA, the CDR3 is TGTGCCCGCAGTGCGGGGGGGGGCGGGGAGCTGTTTTTT. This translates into CARSAGGGGELFF.

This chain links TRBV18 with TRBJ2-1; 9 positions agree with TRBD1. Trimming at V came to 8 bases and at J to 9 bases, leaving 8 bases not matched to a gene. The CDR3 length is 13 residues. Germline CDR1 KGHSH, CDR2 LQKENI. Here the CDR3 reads CASANRGRGEQFF. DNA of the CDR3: TGTGCCAGCGCCAACAGGGGGCGCGGTGAGCAGTTCTTC.

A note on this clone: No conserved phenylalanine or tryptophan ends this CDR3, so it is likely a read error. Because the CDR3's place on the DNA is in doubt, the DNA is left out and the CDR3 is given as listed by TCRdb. The CDR3 loop is CASSVAGQGLRI. V usage is TRBV19 and J usage is TRBJ1-1; TRBD1, the table's D call, lacks a check against the DNA. Germline-derived CDR1 and CDR2 are LNHDA and SQIVND (reference sequence). The CDR3 length is 12 residues, termini included.

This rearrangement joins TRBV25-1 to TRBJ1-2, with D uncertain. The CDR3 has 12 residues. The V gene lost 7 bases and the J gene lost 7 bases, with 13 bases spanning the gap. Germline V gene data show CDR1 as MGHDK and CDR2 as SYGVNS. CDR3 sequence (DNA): TGTGCCAGCACCCACGGAGGGTTTGGCTACACCTTC. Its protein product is CASTHGGFGYTF.

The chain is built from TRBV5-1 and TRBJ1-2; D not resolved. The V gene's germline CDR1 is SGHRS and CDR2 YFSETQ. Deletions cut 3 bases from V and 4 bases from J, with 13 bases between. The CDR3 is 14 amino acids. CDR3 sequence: CASSSSGETYGYTF. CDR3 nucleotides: TGCGCCAGCAGCTCCTCCGGGGAGACCTATGGCTACACCTTC.

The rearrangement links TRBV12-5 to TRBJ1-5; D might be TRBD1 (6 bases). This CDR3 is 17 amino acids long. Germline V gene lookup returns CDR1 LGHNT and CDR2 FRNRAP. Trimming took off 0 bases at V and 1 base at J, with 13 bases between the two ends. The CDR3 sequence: CASGLVGLTGSNQPQHF. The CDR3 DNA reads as TGTGCTAGTGGTTTGGTTGGTTTAACAGGGAGCAATCAGCCCCAGCATTTT. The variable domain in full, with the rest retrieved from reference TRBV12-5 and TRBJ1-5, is DARVTQTPRHKVTEMGQEVTMRCQPILGHNTVFWYRQTMMQGLELLAYFRNRAPLDDSGMPKDRFSAEMPDATLATLKIQPSEPRDSAVYFCASGLVGLTGSNQPQHFGDGTRLSIL.

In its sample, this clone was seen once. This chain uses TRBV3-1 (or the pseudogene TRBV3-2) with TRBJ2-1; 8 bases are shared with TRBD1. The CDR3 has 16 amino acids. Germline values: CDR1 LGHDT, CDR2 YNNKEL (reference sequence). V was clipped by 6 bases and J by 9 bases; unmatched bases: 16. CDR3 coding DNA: TGTGCCAGCAGACGACGGGCGACAGGGGTCGAGGGTGAGCAGTTCTTC. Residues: CASRRRATGVEGEQFF.

In nucleotides, the CDR3 is TGTGCCAGCCTAAAAAAGCGGGGGGCTTTAAAGTACAATGAGCAGTTCTTC. It translates to CASLKKRGALKYNEQFF. This chain uses TRBV25-1 with TRBJ2-1, with 9 positions matching TRBD2. Trimming took 8 bases from V and 4 from J; bases not matched to a gene: 15. Germline V gene sequence: CDR1 MGHDK, CDR2 SYGVNS. This CDR3 is built from 17 residues.